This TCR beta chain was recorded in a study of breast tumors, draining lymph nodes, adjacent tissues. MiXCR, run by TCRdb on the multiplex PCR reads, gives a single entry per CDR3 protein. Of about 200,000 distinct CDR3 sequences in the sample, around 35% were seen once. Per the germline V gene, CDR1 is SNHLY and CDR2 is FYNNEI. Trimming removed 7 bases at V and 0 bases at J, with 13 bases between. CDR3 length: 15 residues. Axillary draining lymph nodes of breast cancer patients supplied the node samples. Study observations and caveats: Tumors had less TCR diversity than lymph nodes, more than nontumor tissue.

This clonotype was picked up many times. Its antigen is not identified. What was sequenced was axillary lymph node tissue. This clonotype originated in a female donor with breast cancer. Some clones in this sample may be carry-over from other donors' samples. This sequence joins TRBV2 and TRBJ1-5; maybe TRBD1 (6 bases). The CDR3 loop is CASIGTGNSNQPQHF. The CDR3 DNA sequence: TGTGCCAGCATAGGTACAGGGAATAGCAATCAGCCCCAGCATTTT.